Given below is one T cell receptor (beta chain) in context. This clone was detected only once. This receptor's antigen is unknown. No base quality values were provided; no much bigger clone lies one nucleotide off. The CDR3, from cysteine to phenylalanine, totals 15 residues. Solely the CDR3 DNA is kept, with 45 bases framed from the first base. Via the germline V gene, CDR1 is MDHEN and CDR2 SYDVKM. The V end gives up 3 bases and the J end 6 bases, leaving 9 bases in the junction not matched to a gene. The immunoSEQ Assay, a bias-controlled multiplex PCR, was used to amplify TCRbeta CDR3 regions from genomic DNA. For the original study's pipeline: Nucleated cell counts per sample were estimated from amplification of reference gene primers within the assay. To quantify the absolute abundance of each unique TCRbeta CDR3 rearrangement, sequence reads were collapsed and filtered. For each sample, productive Simpson clonality was calculated as the square root of Simpson's diversity index across productive rearrangements. TCRdb obtained this table from immuneACCESS and retained in-frame rearrangements with V and J assigned. These tables miss some clones; where compared with another copy, unresolved V genes account for less than half of the shortfall, and the remainder is unexplained. The DNA gave D and trimming, while V, J and clone size come from that table. For this sample the table gives 100,000 to 150,000 clones, of which just under 80% were detected only once. The ten largest clones capture approximately 25% of the sample.

The data were obtained in a study of blood T cell repertoires in COVID-19 (dated by TCRdb to 2018 to 2021). About the investigation overall: Collaborator samples came from the United States, Italy and Spain and covered acute and convalescent phases of COVID-19. The material from the prospective study consisted of cDNA or gDNA derived from T cells, B-cell-depleted T cells, or PBMCs. The dataset comprised deeply sampled blood TCRbeta repertoires from subjects exposed to, actively infected with, or recovered from COVID-19. The repertoires were released in a freely available public database meant as a resource for research on the immune response to SARS-CoV-2. The samples were drawn from the first 160 participants of the ongoing ImmuneRACE study and from more than 1,000 subjects provided by 6 global collaborators. A de-identified subject ID, COVID-19 status, age in years and sex were almost always included in the sample metadata. Where available, HLA class I and class II types were taken from metadata supplied by the sample provider and were not determined by assay-based typing. Broad study findings and their caveats: How much clinical and demographic metadata was included differed by source and by participant, and the metadata was provided uncurated.

Whole blood was collected in K2EDTA tubes by collaborating institutions according to the institutions' own protocols. Collaborator samples were shipped for TCRbeta analysis as frozen whole blood, isolated PBMCs, or DNA extracted from either sample type. The chain was built from TRBV28 and TRBJ1-1; TRBD1 matches 8 bases in the middle. The sequence derives from a human donor in a cohort sampled during active COVID-19. The material sequenced was peripheral blood. The CDR3 region has the sequence CASSFQGAPRAEAFF. The DNA reads as follows: TGTGCCAGCAGTTTTCAGGGGGCCCCAAGGGCTGAAGCTTTCTTT.